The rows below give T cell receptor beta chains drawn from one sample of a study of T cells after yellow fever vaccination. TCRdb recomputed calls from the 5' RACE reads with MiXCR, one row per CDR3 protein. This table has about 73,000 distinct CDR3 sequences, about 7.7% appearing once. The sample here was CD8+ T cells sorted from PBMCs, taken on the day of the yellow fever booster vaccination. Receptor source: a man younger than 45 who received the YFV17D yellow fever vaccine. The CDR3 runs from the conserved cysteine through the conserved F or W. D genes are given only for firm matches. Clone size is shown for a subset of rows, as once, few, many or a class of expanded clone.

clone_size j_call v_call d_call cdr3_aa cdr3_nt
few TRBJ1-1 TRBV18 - CASSPPRVHDTEAFF TGTGCCAGCTCACCCCCACGGGTTCACGACACTGAAGCTTTCTTT
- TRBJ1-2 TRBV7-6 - CASSLGAGNYGYTF TGTGCCAGCAGCTTAGGAGCGGGGAACTATGGCTACACCTTC
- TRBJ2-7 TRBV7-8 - CASSQGFRVSYEQYF TGTGCCAGCAGCCAAGGCTTCAGGGTTTCCTACGAGCAGTACTTC
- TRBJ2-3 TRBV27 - CASSLQAEGTDTQYF TGTGCCAGCAGTTTACAAGCGGAGGGCACAGATACGCAGTATTTT
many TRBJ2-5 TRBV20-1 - CSAYFGGGPQETQYF TGCAGTGCGTACTTCGGGGGAGGCCCCCAAGAGACCCAGTACTTC
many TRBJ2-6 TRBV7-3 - CASSFYPSGANVLTF TGTGCCAGCAGCTTTTACCCGTCTGGGGCCAACGTCCTGACTTTC
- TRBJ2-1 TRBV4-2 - CASSQEKGVQAEQFF TGTGCCAGCAGCCAAGAGAAAGGGGTACAAGCTGAGCAGTTCTTC
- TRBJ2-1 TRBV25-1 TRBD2 CASSEYLYASGLTYNEQFF TGTGCCAGCAGTGAATATTTGTATGCTAGCGGGCTTACCTACAATGAGCAGTTCTTC
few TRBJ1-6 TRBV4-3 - CASSQGFGGEYNSPLHF TGCGCCAGCAGCCAAGGTTTCGGGGGAGAGTATAATTCACCCCTCCACTTT
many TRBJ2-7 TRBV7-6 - CASSLGLGAQLHEQYF TGTGCCAGCAGCTTAGGGTTAGGGGCACAACTCCACGAGCAGTACTTC
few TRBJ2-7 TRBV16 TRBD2 CASSQWLAGEAYEQYF TGTGCCAGCAGCCAATGGCTAGCGGGAGAGGCCTACGAGCAGTACTTC
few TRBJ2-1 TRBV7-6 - CASMAGGPPYNEQFF TGTGCCAGCATGGCGGGCGGACCGCCCTACAATGAGCAGTTCTTC
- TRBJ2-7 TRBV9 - CASTPGGDSYEQYF TGTGCCAGCACCCCCGGGGGAGACTCTTACGAGCAGTACTTC
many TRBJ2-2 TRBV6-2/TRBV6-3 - CASTLRSENTGELFF TGTGCCAGCACCCTAAGGTCGGAGAACACCGGGGAGCTGTTTTTT
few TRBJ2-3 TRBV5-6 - CASSLESWADTQYF TGTGCCAGCAGCTTGGAGAGCTGGGCAGATACGCAGTATTTT
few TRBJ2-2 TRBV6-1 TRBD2 CASSPPAGGGTGELFF TGTGCCAGCAGTCCCCCCGCGGGGGGAGGCACCGGGGAGCTGTTTTTT
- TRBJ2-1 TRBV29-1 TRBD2 CSAFGAGGTGSYNEQFF TGCAGCGCCTTCGGTGCGGGAGGAACGGGCTCCTACAATGAGCAGTTCTTC
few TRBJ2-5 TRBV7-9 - CASSLVTQYF TGTGCCAGCAGCTTAGTGACCCAGTACTTC
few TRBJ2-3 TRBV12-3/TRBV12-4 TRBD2 CASSPYGLEGTDTQYF TGTGCCAGCAGTCCCTACGGACTAGAGGGCACAGATACGCAGTATTTT
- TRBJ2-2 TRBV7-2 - CASSPGPDTGELFF TGTGCCAGCAGCCCCGGACCAGACACCGGGGAGCTGTTTTTT
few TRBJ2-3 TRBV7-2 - CASSLGGASTDTQYF TGTGCCAGCAGCTTAGGTGGGGCCTCCACAGATACGCAGTATTTT
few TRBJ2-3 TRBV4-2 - CASSQEGRSTDTQYF TGTGCCAGCAGCCAAGAGGGCAGGAGCACAGATACGCAGTATTTT
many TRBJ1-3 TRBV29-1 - CSVTNGQKGNTIYF TGCAGCGTTACCAATGGACAGAAGGGAAACACCATATATTTT
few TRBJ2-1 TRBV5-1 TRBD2 CASSTSSGEQFF TGCGCCAGCAGTACGTCTAGCGGTGAGCAGTTCTTC
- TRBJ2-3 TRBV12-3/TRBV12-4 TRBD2 CASSLKFSGVTDTQYF TGTGCCAGCAGTTTGAAGTTTAGCGGGGTCACAGATACGCAGTATTTT
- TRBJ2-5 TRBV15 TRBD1 CATSRSSGTDQETQHF TGTGCCACCAGCAGATCTTCCGGGACAGACCAAGAGACCCAGCACTTC
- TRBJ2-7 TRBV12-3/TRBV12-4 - CASTWGFGEQYF TGTGCCAGCACCTGGGGATTCGGCGAGCAGTACTTC